This TCR beta chain originates from a study of cytomegalovirus exposure and HLA in healthy donors. Germline lookup yields CDR1 SQVTM and CDR2 ANQGSEA. The CDR3 is 12 amino acids. Trimming took 4 bases from V and 8 from J, leaving 14 bases between them. Use of 60 Vbeta and 13 Jbeta primers characterized the PCR. TCRdb's table, derived via immunoSEQ multiplex PCR, lists solely in-frame clones and lacks some. The sample contains roughly 100,000 clones, around 75% of which appear only once. The clonotype was recovered from a male donor in good health and CMV-seropositive. The sequenced sample consisted of PBMCs. V is TRBV29-1 and J is TRBJ1-2; the D gene is possibly TRBD1 (5 bases). CDR3 amino acids: CSVGGTLEGYTF. The CDR3 DNA is TGCAGCGTTGGAGGGACTCTCGAAGGCTACACCTTC.